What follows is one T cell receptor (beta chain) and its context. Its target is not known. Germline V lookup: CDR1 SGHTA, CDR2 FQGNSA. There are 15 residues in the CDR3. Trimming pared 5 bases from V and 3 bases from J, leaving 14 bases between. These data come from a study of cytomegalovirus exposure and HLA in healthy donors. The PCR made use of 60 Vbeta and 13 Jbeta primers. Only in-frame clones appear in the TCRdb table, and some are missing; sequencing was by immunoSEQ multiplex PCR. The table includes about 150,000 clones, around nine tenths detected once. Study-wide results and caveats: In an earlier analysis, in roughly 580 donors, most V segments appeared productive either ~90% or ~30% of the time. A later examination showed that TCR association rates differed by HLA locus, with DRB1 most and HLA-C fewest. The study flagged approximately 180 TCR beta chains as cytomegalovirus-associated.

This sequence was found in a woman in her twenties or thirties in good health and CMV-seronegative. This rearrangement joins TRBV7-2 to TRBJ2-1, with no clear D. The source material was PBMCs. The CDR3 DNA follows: TGTGCCAGCAGCACCCTCGGAGTGCGCTACAATGAGCAGTTCTTC. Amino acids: CASSTLGVRYNEQFF.